The 9 T cell receptor beta chains presented below share a single source sample, sequenced in a study of control samples from healthy donors and cancer patients. The assay was immunoSEQ multiplex PCR, and TCRdb's table has in-frame clones only and misses some. The table has just under 60,000 clones, roughly 90% seen once; the top ten hold about 1.7%. Sequencing was done on a sample of PBMCs. These receptors all come from a man between 35 and 55 years old with colorectal cancer.

The chain has TRBV4-1 and TRBJ2-2, with 12 bases matching TRBD1. The junction had 7 bases not matched to a gene; V was cut back by 3 bases and J by 8 bases. The CDR3 consists of 16 residues. Germline V gene sequence: CDR1 MGHRA, CDR2 YSYEKL. This chain's CDR3 is CASSQTGQGARGELFF. DNA for the CDR3: TGCGCCAGCAGCCAGACGGGACAGGGGGCGCGAGGGGAGCTGTTTTTT.

The rearrangement uses TRBV4-2 and TRBJ1-2; D gene uncertain. The CDR3 length is 15 residues. Per germline, CDR1 LGHNA and CDR2 YNFKEQ. The germline V and J ends were trimmed by 0 bases and 0 bases, with 8 bases remaining between them. The CDR3 loop reads CASSQDPQANYGYTF. The DNA of the CDR3 is TGTGCCAGCAGCCAAGATCCCCAGGCTAACTATGGCTACACCTTC.

The count of this clone is one. The rearrangement links TRBV9 to TRBJ2-2, with D unclear. The CDR3 spans 12 residues. Germline V gives CDR1 SGDLS, CDR2 YYNGEE. Trimming cost V 4 bases and J 9 bases, with 10 bases left between them. This CDR3 is CASSRVSRELFF. As DNA, the CDR3 is TGTGCCAGCAGCCGCGTCTCCCGGGAGCTGTTTTTT.

V gene TRBV6-5 combines with J gene TRBJ1-1; 7 nucleotides align to TRBD1. Germline CDR1 reads MNHEY; CDR2 reads SVGAGI. Trimming removed 4 bases from V and 0 bases from J; junction bases left unmatched: 8. The CDR3 totals 16 residues. The CDR3 DNA sequence: TGTGCCAGCAGTTCCGGGACAGACGAAATGAACACTGAAGCTTTCTTT. Protein product: CASSSGTDEMNTEAFF.

The chain uses TRBV24-1 and TRBJ2-1, with D perhaps assigned TRBD1 or TRBD2 (6 bases each). V lost 12 bases and J lost 7, with 21 bases in between. Looked up from germline, CDR1 is KGHDR and CDR2 is SFDVKD. The CDR3 totals 14 residues. The CDR3 loop is CASQRGDAGNEQFF. The DNA of the CDR3 is TGTGCCTCCCAGAGGGGGGACGCAGGAAATGAGCAGTTCTTC.

The genes are TRBV9 and TRBJ2-7; TRBD1 agrees at 7 bases. Germline V gene data show CDR1 as SGDLS and CDR2 as YYNGEE. This CDR3 has 14 amino acids. With 3 bases clipped from V and 3 bases from J, the junction kept 6 bases outside the gene matches. CDR3 sequence: CASSETGSHYEQYF. CDR3 DNA sequence: TGTGCCAGCAGCGAGACAGGGAGTCACTACGAGCAGTACTTC. Complete variable domain (other parts from reference TRBV9 and TRBJ2-7): DSGVTQTPKHLITATGQRVTLRCSPRSGDLSVYWYQQSLDQGLQFLIQYYNGEERAKGNILERFSAQQFPDLHSELNLSSLELGDSALYFCASSETGSHYEQYFGPGTRLTVT.

Only one count was recorded for this clone. The chain has TRBV13 and TRBJ2-1; TRBD2 matches 8 bases. CDR1 and CDR2 (germline): PRHDT, FYEKMQ (reference sequence). V dropped 5 bases and J dropped 7; count of bases not matched to a gene: 13. The CDR3 extends over 16 amino acids. CDR3 amino acids: CASSPSPGLGGNEQFF. DNA of the CDR3: TGTGCCAGCAGCCCTTCACCGGGACTAGGGGGAAATGAGCAGTTCTTC.

The chain employs TRBV9 and TRBJ2-4; 8 bases match TRBD2. In germline, CDR1 is SGDLS, CDR2 YYNGEE. The CDR3 is 13 residues long. Trimming at V came to 0 bases and at J to 15 bases, leaving 8 bases not matched to a gene. The DNA for the CDR3 is TGTGCCAGCAGCGTAGCGGAGCGGGGGAGCCCGTACTTC. Encoded protein: CASSVAERGSPYF.

The rearrangement uses TRBV9 and TRBJ2-3; maybe TRBD2 (6 bases). The CDR3 loop spans 14 amino acids. In germline, CDR1 is SGDLS, CDR2 YYNGEE. Trimming stripped 0 bases from V and 1 base from J, with 6 bases between. The CDR3 DNA sequence: TGTGCCAGCAGCGTAGAGCGGGGCACAGATACGCAGTATTTT. Translating it yields CASSVERGTDTQYF.